This T cell receptor beta chain was sequenced in a study of blood T cell repertoires in COVID-19 (dated by TCRdb to 2018 to 2020). Looking at the study overall: Samples covering the acute and convalescent phases of COVID-19 were provided by collaborators in the United States, Italy and Spain. The samples were drawn from two sources: the first 160 participants of the ongoing ImmuneRACE study, and 1,000 to 1,500 subjects contributed by 6 global collaborators. The repertoires were made available in a free public database intended to serve as a resource for research on the immune response to SARS-CoV-2. Sample metadata almost always included a de-identified subject ID, COVID-19 status, age in years and sex. Deeply sampled blood TCRbeta repertoires from subjects exposed to, actively infected with, or recovered from COVID-19 were included in the dataset. Where HLA class I and class II types were available, the types were taken from metadata supplied by the sample provider, not from assay-based typing. The material from the prospective study consisted of cDNA or gDNA derived from T cells, B-cell-depleted T cells, or PBMCs. Study-level results and caveats: The amount of clinical and demographic metadata varied by source and participant and was provided uncurated.

Whole blood was collected in K2EDTA tubes by collaborating institutions according to the institutions' own protocols. For TCRbeta analysis, collaborator samples were shipped as frozen whole blood, as isolated PBMCs, or as DNA extracted from either sample type. TCRbeta CDR3 regions were amplified from genomic DNA by means of the immunoSEQ Assay, a bias-controlled multiplex PCR. In the authors' own workflow: Within the assay, amplification of reference gene primers was used to estimate how many nucleated cells each sample contained. To quantify the absolute abundance of each unique TCRbeta CDR3 rearrangement, sequence reads were collapsed and filtered. For each sample, productive Simpson clonality was calculated as the square root of Simpson's diversity index across productive rearrangements. TCRdb re-hosts the immuneACCESS table, in-frame sequences only. Its copies lack some clones; in the studies checked, an unresolved V gene accounts for under half of them, and the cause for the rest is not known. V, J and clone size are those of that table, while D and trimming were read from the DNA. This sample lists around 160,000 clones; about nine tenths were detected once. The ten largest account for 2.3% of the sample.

Concerning this clone: Which antigen it targets is not known. No base qualities exist here, and no much larger clone lies one base off it.

The TCR sequence derives from a human donor in a cohort sampled during active COVID-19. The material sequenced was peripheral blood.

The sequenced DNA: TGTGCCAGCAGCTTAGAGACAGGGTACGAGCAGTACTTC. Its product reads: CASSLETGYEQYF. Recombination linked TRBV7-2 to TRBJ2-7, with 7 central nucleotides matching TRBD1. The CDR3 numbers 13 residues from cysteine through phenylalanine. Left in the record is the CDR3 DNA by itself, 39 bases read in frame from the first base. From a lookup of the germline V gene, CDR1 and CDR2 are SGHTA and FQGNSA. From V the trimming removes 1 base and from J it removes 4 bases, while the gene matches leave 1 base of the junction unaccounted for.